These 11 T cell receptor beta chains share one sample of origin, sequenced in a study of long-term antiretroviral therapy in people with HIV. Assay version v3.0 of immunoSEQ was used, and it was run at survey level. Produced via immunoSEQ multiplex PCR; TCRdb's table is partial and in-frame only. Among about 28,000 clones listed, just over 85% were seen once. Here the sequenced sample was unsorted PBMCs, taken 0.8 years after starting antiretroviral therapy. These receptors were collected from a woman under 40 with HIV.

The chain has TRBV5-1 and TRBJ2-7, with a tentative D call TRBD1 (6 bases). The V gene lost 4 bases and the J gene lost 3 bases, with 20 bases spanning the gap. The CDR3 runs to 16 residues. CDR1 and CDR2 from the germline V gene are SGHRS and YFSETQ. The CDR3 sequence: CASSTGHPGGFYEQYF. CDR3 coding DNA: TGCGCCAGCAGCACCGGACATCCTGGGGGCTTCTACGAGCAGTACTTC.

This clone appeared a few times. This chain links TRBV11-2 with TRBJ1-2; D is unclear. Germline V lookup: CDR1 SGHAT, CDR2 FQNNGV. V dropped 0 bases and J dropped 4 bases, with 6 bases sitting between them. CDR3 length: 13 amino acids. For the CDR3, the DNA is TGTGCCAGCAGCTTAGACCTAGGCTATGGCTACACCTTC. Residues: CASSLDLGYGYTF.

The chain carries TRBV7-8 and TRBJ1-6, with no clear D. Germline V gives CDR1 SGHVS, CDR2 FQNEAQ. V lost 5 bases and J 0 bases, leaving 5 bases between the germline ends. There are 14 residues in the CDR3. The CDR3 is CASSLSSYNSPLHF. The CDR3 region has the DNA TGTGCCAGCAGCCTTTCCTCCTATAATTCACCCCTCCACTTT.

The chain joins TRBV6-1 to TRBJ2-1, with D possibly called TRBD1 or TRBD2 (6 bases each). With 4 bases removed from V and 2 bases from J, the gap between germline ends came to 9 bases. This CDR3 region has 14 residues. The germline CDR1 and CDR2 sequences are MNHNS and SASEGT. The CDR3 DNA is TGTGCCAGCAGTGTTAGGGGGGCCTACAATGAGCAGTTCTTC. It is translated as CASSVRGAYNEQFF.

In this sample, this clone turned up once. This chain uses TRBV4-1 with TRBJ1-2; 7 nucleotides match TRBD1. The CDR3 loop spans 15 amino acids. Per the germline V gene, CDR1 is MGHRA and CDR2 is YSYEKL. The J segment lost 3 bases and the V segment lost 1 base, leaving 5 bases of the junction unmatched. Here the CDR3 reads CASSQGQGIDYGYTF. The CDR3 bases are TGCGCCAGCAGCCAAGGACAGGGCATTGACTATGGCTACACCTTC.

This chain uses TRBV5-1 with TRBJ2-7; D perhaps matches TRBD1 (6 bases). V lost 3 bases, J lost 0 bases, and 10 bases lay in between. The CDR3 extends over 14 amino acids. Germline lookup yields CDR1 SGHRS and CDR2 YFSETQ. The CDR3 reads CASSWDTSSYEQYF. The CDR3 DNA sequence: TGCGCCAGCAGCTGGGACACGAGCTCCTACGAGCAGTACTTC.

DNA of the CDR3: TGTGCCAGCGGAACGGGGGGCACAGATACGCAGTATTTT. It yields the protein CASGTGGTDTQYF. The V gene is TRBV9, the J gene TRBJ2-3; TRBD2 is a possible D gene (6 bases). The germline V and J ends were trimmed by 7 bases and 1 base, with 10 bases remaining between them. Germline values: CDR1 SGDLS, CDR2 YYNGEE. This CDR3 spans 13 amino acids.

The rearrangement joins TRBV29-1 to TRBJ1-2, with 8 bases matching TRBD1. V lost 7 bases, J lost 0 bases, and 7 bases stayed unmatched. Per the germline V gene, CDR1 is SQVTM and CDR2 is ANQGSEA. This CDR3 has 14 amino acids. CDR3 nucleotide sequence: TGCAGCGCTAAGAACAGGGGGACTAACTATGGCTACACCTTC. It encodes CSAKNRGTNYGYTF.

The table lists this clone with a few counts. The CDR3 DNA reads TGTGCCAGCAGCTTGGAGGGAGGTGGAAACACCATATATTTT. Amino acid sequence: CASSLEGGGNTIYF. This chain joins TRBV5-5 and TRBJ1-3; no definite D call. The CDR3 totals 14 residues. Trimming removed 0 bases at V and 3 bases at J, with 7 bases between. The germline gives CDR1 SGHKS, CDR2 YYEKEE (reference sequence).

V is TRBV4-2 and J is TRBJ1-1; no firm D call. Between the trimmed V and J ends, which lost 2 bases and 0 bases, there was a span of 7 bases. The CDR3 contains 14 residues. The germline V gene has CDR1 LGHNA and CDR2 YNFKEQ. CDR3 bases: TGTGCCAGCAGCCAATACGGGGTGAACACTGAAGCTTTCTTT. Protein sequence: CASSQYGVNTEAFF.

This clone was detected a few times. V gene TRBV5-1 combines with J gene TRBJ1-6; possible D gene TRBD1, 6 bases. The CDR3 is 15 residues long. Per the germline V gene, CDR1 is SGHRS and CDR2 is YFSETQ. Trimming took 4 bases from V and 7 from J, leaving 15 bases between them. This CDR3 reads CASSSPGGGNSPLHF. DNA of the CDR3: TGCGCCAGCAGCAGCCCCGGGGGCGGCAATTCACCCCTCCACTTT.